One sample yielded the 5 T cell receptor beta chains listed below, sequenced in a study of blood T cell repertoires in COVID-19. Sequencing was performed with immunoSEQ multiplex PCR; in TCRdb, only in-frame clones are kept and a portion is missing. The data show 300,000 to 400,000 clones, approximately 88% seen once. The sequencing sample was made of peripheral blood. The source is a man aged 25 to 45 with COVID-19, enrolled during active disease.

The V and J genes are TRBV28 and TRBJ2-3; the D gene is possibly TRBD2 (5 bases). Trimming left V 2 bases short and J 6 bases short, with 15 bases between. The CDR3 spans 15 residues. Germline V CDR1 and CDR2: MDHEN, SYDVKM. The CDR3 protein is CASSLATGNGDTQYF. The CDR3 DNA reads TGTGCCAGCAGTTTAGCCACCGGGAACGGTGATACGCAGTATTTT.

The V gene is TRBV19, the J gene TRBJ1-5; 7 positions match TRBD1. The CDR3 loop spans 13 amino acids. The V and J ends lost 3 bases and 6 bases, in that order; junction bases with no gene match: 2. Per germline, CDR1 LNHDA and CDR2 SQIVND (reference sequence). CDR3 DNA sequence: TGTGCCAGTAGTATGACAGGGTCTCAGCCCCAGCATTTT. As protein: CASSMTGSQPQHF.

In its sample, this clone was seen a few times. V usage is TRBV3-1 (or the pseudogene TRBV3-2) and J usage is TRBJ2-3; no clear D. CDR1 is LGHDT, CDR2 YNNKEL, per germline (reference sequence). The CDR3 is 13 residues long. V gave up 5 bases and J gave up 0 bases, with 6 bases separating them. CDR3 region: CASSASSTDTQYF. The DNA of the CDR3 is TGTGCCAGCAGCGCCAGTAGCACAGATACGCAGTATTTT.

The V call is TRBV7-9, the J call TRBJ2-2, with 7 bases fitting TRBD1. The ends lost 6 bases at V and 1 base at J; junction bases unmatched: 11. Germline assignment: CDR1 SEHNR and CDR2 FQNEAQ (reference sequence). This CDR3 is built from 17 residues. The CDR3 reads CASRRGQIPGNTGELFF. Written as DNA, the CDR3 is TGTGCCAGCAGAAGGGGACAGATTCCGGGGAACACCGGGGAGCTGTTTTTT.

The chain recombines TRBV7-2 with TRBJ2-2; 8 bases are a match to TRBD1. The V gene's germline CDR1 is SGHTA and CDR2 FQGNSA. There are 16 residues in the CDR3. Trimming at V came to 4 bases and at J to 6 bases, leaving 10 bases not matched to a gene. CDR3 sequence (DNA): TGTGCCAGCAGCTCCTGGACAGGGATCGATTCCGGGGAGCTGTTTTTT. Protein product: CASSSWTGIDSGELFF.